This is a list of T cell receptor beta chains from one sample in a study of T cell repertoires in cytomegalovirus infection. The antigens of these receptors remain unknown. TCRdb re-called the reads through MiXCR, storing one row per CDR3 protein. The sample holds some 800,000 distinct CDR3 sequences, 30% to 35% seen once. The sample was cultured CD8+ T cells from PBMCs, taken from culture after CMV antigen stimulation. All receptors come from a human donor in good health (CMV status not recorded). Some clones in this sample may be carry-over from other donors' samples. The CDR3 runs from the conserved cysteine through the conserved F or W. D genes are given only for firm matches. Only some rows state a clone size, as once, few, many or a class for expanded clones.

abundance	v_gene	j_gene	d_gene	CDR3nt	CDR3aa
.	TRBV7-2	TRBJ1-2	TRBD1	TGTGCCAGCAGTTTACCCATGGGACAGGGCGTTTATGGCTACACCTTC	CASSLPMGQGVYGYTF
.	TRBV7-9	TRBJ2-2	TRBD1	TGTGCCAGCAGCTTATCAGGCCCCGGGACAGGGCTTACCAAGCTGAACACCGGGGAGCTGTTTTTT	CASSLSGPGTGLTKLNTGELFF
many	TRBV12-3/TRBV12-4	TRBJ2-3	.	TGTGCCAGCAGTTTTGGGGGCGGGGGCACAGATACGCAGTATTTT	CASSFGGGGTDTQYF
.	TRBV12-3/TRBV12-4	TRBJ2-3	.	TGTGCCAGCAGTTTCAGTCTAGCTCCAGATACGCAGTATTTT	CASSFSLAPDTQYF
.	TRBV27	TRBJ1-2	.	TGTGCCAGCGGTCCCTCTAATCCCCCGGATAACTATGGCTACACCTTC	CASGPSNPPDNYGYTF
many	TRBV6-2/TRBV6-3	TRBJ2-1	.	TGTGCCAGCCGCAGTTACAATGAGCAGTTCTTC	CASRSYNEQFF
few	TRBV7-8	TRBJ2-1	TRBD2	TGTGCCAGCAGCTCAATAGCGGGGGGAGTAAGCGGTGAGCAGTTCTTC	CASSSIAGGVSGEQFF
few	TRBV7-9	TRBJ2-5	.	TGTGCCAGCAGCCCGCCGGGGAGGGACAAGTTTGAGACCCAGTACTTC	CASSPPGRDKFETQYF
few	TRBV4-3	TRBJ1-2	.	TGCGCCAGCAGCCAAGATATGGGGGCACAGGGCTACACCTTC	CASSQDMGAQGYTF
.	TRBV20-1	TRBJ2-7	.	TGCAGTGCTAGAGATCTCCCCAGGAACGAGCAGTACTTC	CSARDLPRNEQYF
.	TRBV7-9	TRBJ2-6	TRBD1	TGTGCCAGCTTAGGGGACAGGGGCTCTGGGGCCAACGTCCTGACTTTC	CASLGDRGSGANVLTF
many	TRBV7-9	TRBJ1-5	TRBD1	TGTGCCAGCAGCGGGGGACAGGGCAGCAATCAGCCCCAGCATTTT	CASSGGQGSNQPQHF
.	TRBV27	TRBJ1-1	TRBD1	TGTGCCAGCAGTCCCGGGACAGGGGTGGGAGCTTTCTTT	CASSPGTGVGAFF
.	TRBV27	TRBJ2-1	.	TGTGCCAGCAGTTTAGGGTTTGATAGGGTACACAATGAGCAGTTCTTC	CASSLGFDRVHNEQFF
.	TRBV7-4	TRBJ1-2	TRBD1	TGTGCCAGCAGCTTAGCTAAGACGGGACAGGGGTCGTTGGGCTACACCTTC	CASSLAKTGQGSLGYTF
few	TRBV28	TRBJ2-5	TRBD1	TGTGCCAGCAGCTCCGATCAGGGGGCTGGTAGAGAGACCCAGTACTTC	CASSSDQGAGRETQYF
many	TRBV7-2	TRBJ2-5	TRBD2	TGTGCCAGCAGCTCGAACCCGGGACTAGCGGGAACCACCCAAGAGACCCAGTACTTC	CASSSNPGLAGTTQETQYF
.	TRBV27	TRBJ2-7	.	TGTGCCAGCAGTCCCCCGGCCTCCCCCATCTACGAGCAGTACTTC	CASSPPASPIYEQYF
.	TRBV15	TRBJ1-3	.	TGTGCCACCAGCACCAAACAGGGTTTCACTGGAAACACCATATATTTT	CATSTKQGFTGNTIYF
many	TRBV12-3/TRBV12-4	TRBJ2-1	.	TGTGCCAGCAGCCGCCCGGGCTACTCCTACAATGAGCAGTTCTTC	CASSRPGYSYNEQFF
.	TRBV5-1	TRBJ1-3	.	TGCGCCAGCAGCTTGAACGGACTGCCTCCCTCTGGAAACACCATATATTTT	CASSLNGLPPSGNTIYF
few	TRBV28	TRBJ2-5	TRBD2	TGTGCCAGCAGCACACTGTCGGTAGCGGGGGGTGAGACCCAGTACTTC	CASSTLSVAGGETQYF
many	TRBV4-2	TRBJ1-2	.	TGTGCCAGCAGCCTCTTATTCCTGACCGAGGAATTATCTGGCTACACCTTC	CASSLLFLTEELSGYTF
.	TRBV27	TRBJ1-1	.	TGTGCCAGCAGGGCGACAGGAGATGGGACTGAAGCTTTCTTT	CASRATGDGTEAFF
.	TRBV19	TRBJ2-3	.	TGTGCCAGTACGGCCCACCAAATAATCACAGATACGCAGTATTTT	CASTAHQIITDTQYF
.	TRBV7-2	TRBJ1-4	.	TGTGCCAGCAGCCGCCTGGGGGGGGCCGAAGCTGGAAAACTGTTTTTT	CASSRLGGAEAGKLFF
.	TRBV29-1	TRBJ2-5	TRBD1	TGCAGCGTTGAAGATCGGGACAGGGGAAGAGGGGAGACCCAGTACTTC	CSVEDRDRGRGETQYF
.	TRBV7-4	TRBJ2-3	.	TGTGCCAGCAGGGCGGGGATTAGCACAGATACGCAGTATTTT	CASRAGISTDTQYF
.	TRBV20-1	TRBJ2-1	.	TGCAGTGCTAGAGAAGGGGGGGCCAGAACTGATGAGCAGTTCTTC	CSAREGGARTDEQFF
many	TRBV7-8	TRBJ2-2	.	TGTGCCAGCAGCCCGGGGGTGGGGTTTAACACCGGGGAGCTGTTTTTT	CASSPGVGFNTGELFF
.	TRBV6-1	TRBJ1-2	.	TGTGCCAGCAGCAATACAGTGGGTCTAAACTATGGCTACACCTTC	CASSNTVGLNYGYTF
.	TRBV12-3/TRBV12-4	TRBJ2-2	.	TGTGCCAGCGGGTGGGAAGGGGCCCCCTTTCAAACCGGGGAGCTGTTTTTT	CASGWEGAPFQTGELFF
few	TRBV4-2	TRBJ1-1	.	TGTGCCAGCAGCCAAGAAGGTAGGGGGACTCCTAGTACTGAAGCTTTCTTT	CASSQEGRGTPSTEAFF
.	TRBV5-4	TRBJ1-2	TRBD1	TGTGCCAGCAGCTCCAGACAGGGAACCTACTATGGCTACACCTTC	CASSSRQGTYYGYTF
many	TRBV10-3	TRBJ1-1	TRBD1	TGTGCCATCAGGTCGGGACAGTCAAACACTGAAGCTTTCTTT	CAIRSGQSNTEAFF
.	TRBV27	TRBJ2-3	TRBD1	TGTGCCAGCAGTTTAGGGACAGTTACTAGCACAGATACGCAGTATTTT	CASSLGTVTSTDTQYF
.	TRBV7-8	TRBJ2-1	.	TGTGCCAGCAGTCAAAACAGGGAACTGGGGGGCAATGAGCAGTTCTTC	CASSQNRELGGNEQFF
.	TRBV10-3	TRBJ1-1	.	TGTGCCATCAGTTTACGAGGCCAGAGCGGAAGACCGGAAGCTTTCTTT	CAISLRGQSGRPEAFF
few	TRBV7-2	TRBJ2-1	TRBD2	TGTGCCAGCAGCACCTGGACTAGCGGGGAGTTGAATGAGCAGTTCTTC	CASSTWTSGELNEQFF
.	TRBV11-3	TRBJ2-7	TRBD1	TGTGCCAGCAGCCTGGGACAGGGACCTATTTCCGAGCAGTACTTC	CASSLGQGPISEQYF